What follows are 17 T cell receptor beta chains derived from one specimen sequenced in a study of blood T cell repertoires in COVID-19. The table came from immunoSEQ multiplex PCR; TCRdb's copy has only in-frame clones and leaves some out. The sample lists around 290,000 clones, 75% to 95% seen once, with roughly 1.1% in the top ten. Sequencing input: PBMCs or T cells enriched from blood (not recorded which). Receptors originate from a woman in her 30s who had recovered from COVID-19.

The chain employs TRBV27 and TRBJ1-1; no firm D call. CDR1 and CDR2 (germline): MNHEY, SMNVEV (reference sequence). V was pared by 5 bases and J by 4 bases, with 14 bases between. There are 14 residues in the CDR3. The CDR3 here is CASSPGTRVTEAFF. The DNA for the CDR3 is TGTGCCAGCAGTCCGGGAACGCGGGTCACTGAAGCTTTCTTT.

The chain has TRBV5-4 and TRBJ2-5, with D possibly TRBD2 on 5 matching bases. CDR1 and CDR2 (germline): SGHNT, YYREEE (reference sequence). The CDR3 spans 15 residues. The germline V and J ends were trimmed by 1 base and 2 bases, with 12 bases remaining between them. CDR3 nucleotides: TGTGCCAGCAGCTTGCCAGGATGGGAGCAAGAGACCCAGTACTTC. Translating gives CASSLPGWEQETQYF. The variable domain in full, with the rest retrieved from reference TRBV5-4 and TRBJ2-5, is ETGVTQSPTHLIKTRGQQVTLRCSSQSGHNTVSWYQQALGQGPQFIFQYYREEENGRGNFPPRFSGLQFPNYSSELNVNALELDDSALYLCASSLPGWEQETQYFGPGTRLLVL.

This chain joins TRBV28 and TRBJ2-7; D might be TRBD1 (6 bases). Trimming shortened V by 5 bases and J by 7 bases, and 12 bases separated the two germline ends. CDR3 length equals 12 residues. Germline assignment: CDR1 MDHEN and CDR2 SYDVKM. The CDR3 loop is CASSPQGWEQYF. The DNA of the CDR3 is TGTGCCAGCAGTCCACAGGGTTGGGAGCAGTACTTC. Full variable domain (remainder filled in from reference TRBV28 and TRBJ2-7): DVKVTQSSRYLVKRTGEKVFLECVQDMDHENMFWYRQDPGLGLRLIYFSYDVKMKEKGDIPEGYSVSREKKERFSLILESASTNQTSMYLCASSPQGWEQYFGPGTRLTVT.

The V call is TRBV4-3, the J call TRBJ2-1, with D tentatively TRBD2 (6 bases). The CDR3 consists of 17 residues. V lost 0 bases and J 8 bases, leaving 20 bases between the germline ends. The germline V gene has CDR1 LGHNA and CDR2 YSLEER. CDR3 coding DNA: TGCGCCAGCAGCCAAGAGTTAGGGGACTCCTGGCCCCATGAGCAGTTCTTC. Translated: CASSQELGDSWPHEQFF.

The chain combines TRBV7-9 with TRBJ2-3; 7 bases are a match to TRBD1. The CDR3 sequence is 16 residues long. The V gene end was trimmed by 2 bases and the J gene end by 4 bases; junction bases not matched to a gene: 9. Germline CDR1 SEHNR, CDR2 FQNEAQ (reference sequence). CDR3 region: CASSLKPDRESDTQYF. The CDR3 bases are TGTGCCAGCAGCTTAAAGCCCGACAGGGAATCAGATACGCAGTATTTT. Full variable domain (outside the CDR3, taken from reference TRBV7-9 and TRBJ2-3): DTGVSQNPRHKITKRGQNVTFRCDPISEHNRLYWYRQTLGQGPEFLTYFQNEAQLEKSRLLSDRFSAERPKGSFSTLEIQRTEQGDSAMYLCASSLKPDRESDTQYFGPGTRLTVL.

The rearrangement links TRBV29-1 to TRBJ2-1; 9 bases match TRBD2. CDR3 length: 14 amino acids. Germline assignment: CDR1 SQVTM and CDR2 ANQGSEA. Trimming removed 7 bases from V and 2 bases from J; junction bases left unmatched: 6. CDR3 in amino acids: CSADSGSPYNEQFF. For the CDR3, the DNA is TGCAGCGCAGATAGCGGGAGCCCCTACAATGAGCAGTTCTTC.

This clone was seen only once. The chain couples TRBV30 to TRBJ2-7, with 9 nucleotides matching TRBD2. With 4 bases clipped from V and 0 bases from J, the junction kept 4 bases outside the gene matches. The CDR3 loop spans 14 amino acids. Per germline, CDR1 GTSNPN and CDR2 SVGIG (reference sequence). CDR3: CAWKRSGSSYEQYF. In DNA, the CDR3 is TGTGCCTGGAAGCGTAGCGGGAGCTCCTACGAGCAGTACTTC. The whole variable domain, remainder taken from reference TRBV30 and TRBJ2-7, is SQTIHQWPATLVQPVGSPLSLECTVEGTSNPNLYWYRQAAGRGLQLLFYSVGIGQISSEVPQNLSASRPQDRQFILSSKKLLLSDSGFYLCAWKRSGSSYEQYFGPGTRLTVT.

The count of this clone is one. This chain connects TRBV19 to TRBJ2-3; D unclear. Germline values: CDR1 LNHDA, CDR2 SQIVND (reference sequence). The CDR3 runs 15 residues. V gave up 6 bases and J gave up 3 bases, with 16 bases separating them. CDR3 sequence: CASRQFERRTDTQYF. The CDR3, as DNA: TGTGCCAGTAGGCAATTCGAACGCAGAACAGATACGCAGTATTTT.

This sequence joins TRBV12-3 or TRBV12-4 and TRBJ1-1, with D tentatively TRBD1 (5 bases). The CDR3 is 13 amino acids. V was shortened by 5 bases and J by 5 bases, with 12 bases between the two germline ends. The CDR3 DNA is TGTGCCAGCAGTCGGAGCCAGGGTACTGAAGCTTTCTTT. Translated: CASSRSQGTEAFF.

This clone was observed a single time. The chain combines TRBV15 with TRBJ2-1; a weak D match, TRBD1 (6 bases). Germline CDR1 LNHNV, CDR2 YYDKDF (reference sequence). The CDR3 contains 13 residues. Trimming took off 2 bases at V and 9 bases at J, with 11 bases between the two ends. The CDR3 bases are TGTGCCACCAGCAGACAGGGGAGCGCTGAGCAGTTCTTC. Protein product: CATSRQGSAEQFF.

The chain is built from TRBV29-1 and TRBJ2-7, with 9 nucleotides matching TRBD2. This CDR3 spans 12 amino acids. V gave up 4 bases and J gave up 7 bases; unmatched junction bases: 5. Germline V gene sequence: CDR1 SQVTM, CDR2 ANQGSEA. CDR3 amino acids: CSVVAGVREQYF. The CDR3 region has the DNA TGCAGCGTTGTAGCGGGAGTTCGAGAGCAGTACTTC.

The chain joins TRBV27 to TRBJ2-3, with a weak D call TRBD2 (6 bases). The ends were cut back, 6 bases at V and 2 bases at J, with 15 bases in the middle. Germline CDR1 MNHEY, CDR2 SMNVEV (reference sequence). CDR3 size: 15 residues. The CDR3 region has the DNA TGTGCCAGCAGCACCGGGGGAGGCTACACAGATACGCAGTATTTT. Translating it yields CASSTGGGYTDTQYF.

CDR3 sequence (DNA): TGTGCCAGCAGCTTACACAGGGGGCCGACCTACGAGCAGTACTTC. As protein: CASSLHRGPTYEQYF. The chain combines TRBV5-6 with TRBJ2-7; 9 nucleotides align to TRBD1. V dropped 2 bases and J dropped 2; count of bases not matched to a gene: 5. Germline V gene data show CDR1 as SGHDT and CDR2 as YYEEEE. There are 15 residues in the CDR3.

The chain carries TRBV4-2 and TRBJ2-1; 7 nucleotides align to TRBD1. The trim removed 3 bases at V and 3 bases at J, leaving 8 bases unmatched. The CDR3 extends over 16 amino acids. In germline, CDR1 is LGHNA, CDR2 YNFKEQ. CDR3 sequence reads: CASSQEGQVDYNEQFF. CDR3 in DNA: TGTGCCAGCAGCCAGGAAGGACAGGTCGACTACAATGAGCAGTTCTTC.

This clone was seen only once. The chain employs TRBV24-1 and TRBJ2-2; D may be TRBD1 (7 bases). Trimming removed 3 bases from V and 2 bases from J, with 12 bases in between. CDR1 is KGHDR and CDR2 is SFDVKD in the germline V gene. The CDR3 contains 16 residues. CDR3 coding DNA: TGTGCCACCAGTGATCGCGGGACAGAAAACACCGGGGAGCTGTTTTTT. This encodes CATSDRGTENTGELFF.

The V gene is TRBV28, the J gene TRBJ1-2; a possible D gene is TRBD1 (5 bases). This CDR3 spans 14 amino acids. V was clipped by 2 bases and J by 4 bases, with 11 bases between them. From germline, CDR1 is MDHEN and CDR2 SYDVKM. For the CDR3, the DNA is TGTGCCAGCAGTTTAGGAGGGGTTGGCTATGGCTACACCTTC. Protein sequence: CASSLGGVGYGYTF.

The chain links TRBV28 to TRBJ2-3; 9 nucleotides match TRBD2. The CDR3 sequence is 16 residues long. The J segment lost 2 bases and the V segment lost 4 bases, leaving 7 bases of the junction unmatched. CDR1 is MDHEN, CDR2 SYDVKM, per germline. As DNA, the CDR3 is TGTGCCAGCAGTTCAACTAGCGGGCCCCACACAGATACGCAGTATTTT. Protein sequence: CASSSTSGPHTDTQYF.